One and the same sample provided the 23 T cell receptor beta chains below, sequenced in a study of cytomegalovirus exposure and HLA in healthy donors. The PCR was carried out with 60 Vbeta primers and 13 Jbeta primers. Produced via immunoSEQ multiplex PCR; TCRdb's table is partial and in-frame only. Of 90,000 to 120,000 clones listed, approximately 79% were seen once; the top ten hold around 15%. Sequenced input: PBMCs. The receptors shown here come from a woman between 40 and 50 years old in good health and CMV-seropositive.

This clone ranks as medium-sized (0.01 to 0.1%). This rearrangement joins TRBV2 to TRBJ1-4; weak D call: TRBD1 (5 bases). Germline CDR1 and CDR2: SNHLY and FYNNEI. Trimming left V 7 bases short and J 4 bases short, with 16 bases between. The CDR3 totals 15 residues. CDR3 DNA: TGTGCCAGCAAACCGAGGACACAGTATAATGAAAAACTGTTTTTT. This gives the protein CASKPRTQYNEKLFF.

Comments on this clone: The CDR3 end shows no conserved phenylalanine or tryptophan, and so a read error is likely. It is unclear where the CDR3 begins or ends on the DNA, so no DNA is shown, and the CDR3 is as TCRdb lists it. V and J are TRBV27 and TRBJ1-2; the D segment call TRBD1 is taken from the table without a DNA check. The CDR3 sequence runs 13 residues, both termini included. Germline V gene sequence: CDR1 MNHEY, CDR2 SMNVEV (reference sequence). CDR3 residues: CASSSYRAAGLVI.

This clone was detected a few times. This chain connects TRBV7-3 to TRBJ1-1, with D possibly being TRBD1 (6 bases). Trimming shortened V by 6 bases and J by 0 bases, and 17 bases separated the two germline ends. CDR1 and CDR2 (germline): SGHTA, FQGTGA. This CDR3 spans 16 amino acids. CDR3 DNA: TGTGCCAGCAGAATGGGGACATCCTCGATGAACACTGAAGCTTTCTTT. Translation gives CASRMGTSSMNTEAFF.

This chain joins TRBV25-1 and TRBJ1-4; a weak D match, TRBD1 (6 bases). There are 14 residues in the CDR3. CDR1 and CDR2 (germline): MGHDK, SYGVNS. The V end lost 7 bases, the J end lost 7 bases, and 16 bases lay between the germline ends. The CDR3 DNA follows: TGTGCCAGCACCAGCGACAGGCTCGGTGAAAAACTGTTTTTT. Translation: CASTSDRLGEKLFF. Together with reference TRBV25-1 and TRBJ1-4, the CDR3 gives the full variable domain: EADIYQTPRYLVIGTGKKITLECSQTMGHDKMYWYQQDPGMELHLIHYSYGVNSTEKGDLSSESTVSRIRTEHFPLTLESARPSHTSQYLCASTSDRLGEKLFFGSGTQLSVL.

This rearrangement joins TRBV7-9 to TRBJ1-5, with 7 bases identical to TRBD1. Trimming cost V 1 base and J 3 bases; bases outside gene matches: 3. CDR1 is SEHNR, CDR2 FQNEAQ, per germline (reference sequence). The CDR3 is made up of 15 amino acids. The CDR3 DNA reads as TGTGCCAGCAGCTTAGGGACAGGTAACAATCAGCCCCAGCATTTT. Amino acid sequence: CASSLGTGNNQPQHF.

This clone turned up a few times. V gene TRBV6-1 combines with J gene TRBJ1-2; the match to TRBD1 covers 8 bases. J gave up 5 bases and V 2 bases, and 4 bases lay outside the gene matches. The CDR3 is 14 residues long. Germline V gene sequence: CDR1 MNHNS, CDR2 SASEGT. The CDR3 DNA follows: TGTGCCAGCAGTGAAATGGACAGGGCATATGGCTACACCTTC. It codes for CASSEMDRAYGYTF.

This clone has more than one count but fewer than ten. The chain employs TRBV5-6 and TRBJ1-1; TRBD1 might be the D (5 bases). The germline V gene has CDR1 SGHDT and CDR2 YYEEEE. The V end lost 4 bases, the J end lost 3 bases, and 10 bases lay between the germline ends. The CDR3 is 13 amino acids. The CDR3 protein is CASSTQGYTEAFF. The DNA of the CDR3 is TGTGCCAGCAGCACCCAGGGATACACTGAAGCTTTCTTT.

This clone was observed once. The chain joins TRBV5-4 to TRBJ1-4; 8 nucleotides agree with TRBD1. The CDR3 is made up of 17 amino acids. Germline-derived CDR1 and CDR2 are SGHNT and YYREEE (reference sequence). J gave up 3 bases and V 0 bases, and 7 bases lay outside the gene matches. The CDR3 protein is CASSLGTGNAPNEKLFF. Here the CDR3 DNA reads TGTGCCAGCAGCTTGGGGACAGGGAACGCGCCTAATGAAAAACTGTTTTTT.

V is TRBV14 and J is TRBJ1-6; D is undetermined. This CDR3 has 12 residues. CDR1 and CDR2 from the germline V gene are SGHDN and FVKESK. Trimming stripped 3 bases from V and 7 bases from J, with 4 bases between. CDR3 DNA sequence: TGTGCCAGCAGCCATGTAAATTCACCCCTCCACTTT. It specifies CASSHVNSPLHF.

The V and J genes are TRBV19 and TRBJ2-3, with 10 nucleotides matching TRBD2. V trimming: 7 bases; J trimming: 4 bases; junction bases outside the gene matches: 5. Germline assignment: CDR1 LNHDA and CDR2 SQIVND (reference sequence). The CDR3 has 14 residues. The CDR3 sequence is CASKVAGGSDTQYF. The CDR3 DNA reads as TGTGCCAGTAAGGTAGCGGGGGGTTCAGATACGCAGTATTTT. The whole variable domain, filled in from reference TRBV19 and TRBJ2-3, reads DGGITQSPKYLFRKEGQNVTLSCEQNLNHDAMYWYRQDPGQGLRLIYYSQIVNDFQKGDIAEGYSVSREKKESFPLTVTSAQKNPTAFYLCASKVAGGSDTQYFGPGTRLTVL.

This clone was observed a single time. The chain uses TRBV29-1 and TRBJ2-3; 10 bases map to TRBD1. The J segment lost 0 bases and the V segment lost 7 bases, leaving 13 bases of the junction unmatched. Germline V gene sequence: CDR1 SQVTM, CDR2 ANQGSEA. The CDR3 contains 17 residues. CDR3 in amino acids: CSAASGQGRPSTDTQYF. The CDR3 bases are TGCAGCGCAGCCTCGGGACAGGGGAGACCTAGCACAGATACGCAGTATTTT.

V and J are TRBV9 and TRBJ1-2; D is undetermined. This CDR3 is built from 13 residues. Germline assignment: CDR1 SGDLS and CDR2 YYNGEE. Trimming took 0 bases from V and 7 from J, leaving 10 bases between them. The CDR3 DNA reads as TGTGCCAGCAGCGTAGATCGCGGGTTTGGCTACACCTTC. Its translation is CASSVDRGFGYTF.

This chain links TRBV27 with TRBJ1-4; D is undetermined. V was cut by 1 base and J by 8 bases, with 5 bases left in between. Germline CDR1 and CDR2: MNHEY and SMNVEV (reference sequence). CDR3 length equals 12 residues. The CDR3 protein is CASSLYREKLFF. CDR3 DNA: TGTGCCAGCAGTTTATACCGGGAAAAACTGTTTTTT.

In its sample, this clone was seen once. The J gene is TRBJ1-2, the V gene TRBV7-6, with D perhaps TRBD1 (5 bases). Per germline, CDR1 SGHVS and CDR2 FNYEAQ. The CDR3 spans 13 residues. V dropped 2 bases and J dropped 6 bases, with 10 bases sitting between them. CDR3 in amino acids: CASSLRGPDGYTF. The DNA for the CDR3 is TGTGCCAGCAGCTTAAGGGGTCCGGATGGCTACACCTTC.

The table lists this clone with a few counts. The chain recombines TRBV2 with TRBJ2-5; 9 bases line up with TRBD1. Germline V gene sequence: CDR1 SNHLY, CDR2 FYNNEI. V gave up 5 bases and J gave up 4 bases; unmatched junction bases: 8. The CDR3 extends over 15 amino acids. CDR3 bases: TGTGCCAGCAGTCCCGGGACAGGGTACCCAGAGACCCAGTACTTC. Translating it yields CASSPGTGYPETQYF.

The genes are TRBV7-8 and TRBJ1-3; perhaps TRBD1 as D (6 bases). The CDR3 is 16 amino acids. Trimming stripped 1 base from V and 0 bases from J, with 10 bases between. CDR1 and CDR2 (germline): SGHVS, FQNEAQ. The CDR3 DNA sequence: TGTGCCAGCAGCTTAGGATGGGGGCCCTCTGGAAACACCATATATTTT. Translating gives CASSLGWGPSGNTIYF. Drawing the rest from reference TRBV7-8 and TRBJ1-3, the complete variable domain is GAGVSQSPRYKVAKRGQDVALRCDPISGHVSLFWYQQALGQGPEFLTYFQNEAQLDKSGLPSDRFFAERPEGSVSTLKIQRTQQEDSAVYLCASSLGWGPSGNTIYFGEGSWLTVV.

The chain joins TRBV7-8 to TRBJ1-2, with 7 bases aligning to TRBD1. Unmatched junction bases numbered 7, after V lost 5 bases and J lost 4 bases. The germline CDR1 and CDR2 sequences are SGHVS and FQNEAQ. The CDR3 loop spans 14 amino acids. The CDR3 DNA reads as TGTGCCAGCAGCCAAGGGGGCAGGGGCTATGGCTACACCTTC. Protein: CASSQGGRGYGYTF.

The gene calls are TRBV4-3 and TRBJ1-1; D gene ambiguous. The CDR3 runs 14 residues. Germline V gene lookup returns CDR1 LGHNA and CDR2 YSLEER. V lost 0 bases to trimming and J lost 6 bases, with 11 bases between them. The DNA for the CDR3 is TGCGCCAGCAGCCAAGATCGGGGTGACGCTGAAGCTTTCTTT. It encodes CASSQDRGDAEAFF.

V usage is TRBV30 and J usage is TRBJ2-7; D ambiguous. Trimming removed 0 bases from V and 2 bases from J, with 14 bases in between. In germline, CDR1 is GTSNPN, CDR2 SVGIG (reference sequence). The CDR3 loop spans 15 amino acids. CDR3 protein: CAWSVALPRAYEQYF. DNA for the CDR3: TGTGCCTGGAGTGTAGCGCTCCCCCGTGCCTACGAGCAGTACTTC. Together with reference TRBV30 and TRBJ2-7, the CDR3 gives the full variable domain: SQTIHQWPATLVQPVGSPLSLECTVEGTSNPNLYWYRQAAGRGLQLLFYSVGIGQISSEVPQNLSASRPQDRQFILSSKKLLLSDSGFYLCAWSVALPRAYEQYFGPGTRLTVT.

This clone was picked up a small number of times. Lacking the conserved final phenylalanine or tryptophan, this CDR3 likely reflects a read error. This chain uses TRBV5-6 with TRBJ1-2; D gene ambiguous. The CDR3 sequence is 11 residues long. From germline, CDR1 is SGHDT and CDR2 YYEEEE. This CDR3 is CACSGYYGYTV. In nucleotides, the CDR3 is TGTGCCTGCAGCGGCTACTATGGCTACACCGTC.

V usage is TRBV19 and J usage is TRBJ2-7; D is perhaps TRBD1 (5 bases). This CDR3 has 14 amino acids. Germline V gene sequence: CDR1 LNHDA, CDR2 SQIVND (reference sequence). V lost 7 bases and J lost 4, with 17 bases in between. CDR3 residues: CASTSTKDSYEQYF. Here the CDR3 DNA reads TGTGCCAGTACCAGTACGAAAGACAGTTACGAGCAGTACTTC.

The chain has TRBV7-2 and TRBJ1-2; TRBD1 is a possible D gene (6 bases). The CDR3 runs 13 residues. Germline V gives CDR1 SGHTA, CDR2 FQGNSA. V was pared by 5 bases and J by 7 bases, with 14 bases between. CDR3 DNA: TGTGCCAGCAGCCCCAGACAGGTTCGTGGCTACACCTTC. Translating it yields CASSPRQVRGYTF.

V and J are TRBV7-9 and TRBJ2-5; weak D call: TRBD2 (5 bases). Per germline, CDR1 SEHNR and CDR2 FQNEAQ (reference sequence). The CDR3 contains 13 residues. Trimming took 7 bases from V and 0 from J, leaving 9 bases between them. This CDR3 reads CASIGLNQETQYF. The DNA of the CDR3 is TGTGCCAGCATCGGACTGAACCAAGAGACCCAGTACTTC. Variable domain in full (rest from reference TRBV7-9 and TRBJ2-5): DTGVSQNPRHKITKRGQNVTFRCDPISEHNRLYWYRQTLGQGPEFLTYFQNEAQLEKSRLLSDRFSAERPKGSFSTLEIQRTEQGDSAMYLCASIGLNQETQYFGPGTRLLVL.